This T cell receptor beta chain came from a study of blood T cell repertoires in COVID-19. This CDR3 spans 15 amino acids. Germline loops: CDR1 SGHTA, CDR2 FQGNSA. V was clipped by 2 bases and J by 5 bases; unmatched bases: 5. This clone was detected a few times. Original methodology: Reference gene primer amplification in the assay estimated nucleated cell counts. TCRdb's table, derived via immunoSEQ multiplex PCR, lists solely in-frame clones and lacks some. V and J calls plus clone size are reproduced from that table; the DNA served to infer D and trimming. The table lists approximately 160,000 clones, about 85% of them singletons, with approximately 1.2% in the top ten.

This TCR was recovered from a man in his sixties who had recovered from COVID-19. Sequencing was carried out using peripheral blood. V and J are TRBV7-2 and TRBJ2-2; TRBD2 agrees at 7 bases. In DNA, the CDR3 is TGTGCCAGCAGCTTAAGCGGGGCCTCGACCGGGGAGCTGTTTTTT. It translates to CASSLSGASTGELFF.